This record looks at one TCR beta chain sequence and its context. The data stem from a study of blood T cell repertoires in COVID-19. The overall study: PBMCs, B-cell-depleted T cells, or T cells were the source of the cDNA or gDNA that made up the material.

Repertoires were generated with immunoSEQ multiplex PCR, while TCRdb's copy carries only in-frame clones and drops some. Of about 91,000 clones listed, around 90% were seen once; the top ten hold approximately 4.8%. Unmatched junction bases numbered 7, after V lost 0 bases and J lost 7 bases. This CDR3 is built from 17 residues. CDR1 is MNHEY and CDR2 is SVGEGT in the germline V gene. Sequencing was carried out using peripheral blood. The TCR sequence derives from a woman of 80 years or more with active COVID-19. V gene TRBV6-2 or TRBV6-3 combines with J gene TRBJ2-1; the match to TRBD2 covers 12 bases. CDR3: CASSYSVPSGRGNEQFF. CDR3 DNA sequence: TGTGCCAGCAGTTACTCTGTCCCTAGCGGGAGGGGAAATGAGCAGTTCTTC.